A selection of T cell receptor beta chains follows, all from one sample in a study of blood T cell repertoires in COVID-19. Generated by immunoSEQ multiplex PCR, the TCRdb table keeps only in-frame clones and is missing some. Among fewer than 200,000 clones listed, 75% to 95% were seen once. The material sequenced was peripheral blood. All receptors derive from a man between 45 and 60 years old with acute or convalescent COVID-19. Both conserved end residues are part of each CDR3. Clone size is given for some rows only: seen once, a few or many times, or a class if the clone is expanded.

j_call	v_call	clone_size	cdr3_aa
TRBJ1-1	TRBV19	-	CASSMLPGLGAEAFF
TRBJ2-7	TRBV3-1/TRBV3-2	-	CASSRNPGQGAYEQYF
TRBJ2-5	TRBV29-1	-	CSVWWRGKETQYF
TRBJ2-2	TRBV7-7	-	CASSFTSGGTGELFF
TRBJ2-7	TRBV7-8	-	CASSLELALYEQYF
TRBJ1-1	TRBV2	once	CASSGQHTEAFF
TRBJ1-3	TRBV30	-	CAWTRQGGNTIYF
TRBJ2-1	TRBV11-3	medium-sized	CASSAGTGEIGEQFF
TRBJ2-5	TRBV6-1	once	CASSETTTSGGETQYF
TRBJ2-7	TRBV5-1	once	CASSLNLAGYEQYF
TRBJ2-1	TRBV12-3/TRBV12-4	-	CASSLSTGHEQFF
TRBJ2-2	TRBV2	-	CASSEGLAAPNTGELFF
TRBJ1-3	TRBV5-1	-	CASSPTGLGNTIYF
TRBJ2-7	TRBV2	-	CASSAGTGGYEQYF
TRBJ2-7	TRBV9	few	CASSVGGGVAYEQYF
TRBJ1-5	TRBV7-9	-	CASRQGNQPQHF
TRBJ2-2	TRBV2	-	CASSVPASGLNTGELFF
TRBJ2-3	TRBV27	-	CASSTGTSGGRPLWTDTQYF
TRBJ1-1	TRBV6-1	-	CASSEYRGSTEAFF
TRBJ1-2	TRBV10-1	-	CASSEHRGLGYTF
TRBJ1-2	TRBV30	-	CAWDLQGRYYGYTF
TRBJ1-4	TRBV28	-	CASSRDRAGEKLFF
TRBJ1-2	TRBV6-5	-	CASSPQGLYGYTF
TRBJ1-5	TRBV28	-	CASTPGVQPQHF
TRBJ2-3	TRBV6-8	-	CASLRAGRSTDTQYF
TRBJ1-3	TRBV7-2	-	CASSLELRSGNTIYF
TRBJ2-3	TRBV18	-	CASSPGLANTDTQYF
TRBJ2-1	TRBV6-5	-	CASSYGVATNEQFF
TRBJ1-1	TRBV19	-	CASRLRGVDTEAFF
TRBJ1-2	TRBV19	-	CASSIGRPGSYGYTF
TRBJ1-1	TRBV4-1	-	CASSQGRERDTEAFF
TRBJ2-1	TRBV5-1	-	CASSLASGGYNEQFF
TRBJ1-4	TRBV7-8	-	CASSMRTGPNEKLFF
TRBJ2-7	TRBV25-1	-	CASSERREFSNEQYF
TRBJ1-2	TRBV27	-	CASRRTGGSDGYTF
TRBJ1-1	TRBV5-4	-	CASSFIVGTGENTEAFF
TRBJ1-1	TRBV7-3	-	CASSGQGGTEAFF
TRBJ1-6	TRBV6-5	-	CASKRGESYNSPLHF
TRBJ2-7	TRBV29-1	-	CSVEEQGYEQYF
TRBJ1-4	TRBV6-2/TRBV6-3	-	CASSDAGTGTGDEKLFF
TRBJ2-1	TRBV19	-	CASRLLAGENEQFF
TRBJ1-1	TRBV5-1	once	CASSSQGGNTEAFF
TRBJ2-3	TRBV15	once	CATSRGKSGTTGDTQYF
TRBJ2-1	TRBV4-1	-	CASSQDRLGSAGNNEQFF
TRBJ2-5	TRBV6-2/TRBV6-3	-	CASSLLAGEETQYF
TRBJ1-1	TRBV28	-	CASRTQGRGNTEAFF
TRBJ2-3	TRBV10-1	-	CASSDTSGKLTDTQYF
TRBJ2-1	TRBV28	-	CASSSPIIPPDEQFF
TRBJ1-1	TRBV4-1	-	CASSQGHGGNTEAFF
TRBJ1-1	TRBV4-1	-	CASSHQGQGARTEAFF
TRBJ1-2	TRBV28	-	CASRTGGEGYGYTF
TRBJ2-7	TRBV5-1	-	CASSAQGGGEADEQYF
TRBJ1-3	TRBV18	-	CASSPSGPGNTIYF
TRBJ2-7	TRBV27	-	CASSAIRLAGYEQYF
TRBJ1-4	TRBV5-6	-	CASSEDRAGSNEKLFF
TRBJ1-5	TRBV28	few	CASSSAGTGSQHF
TRBJ2-7	TRBV7-9	-	CASSWGQGTNYEQYF